The rows below give T cell receptor beta chains drawn from one sample of a study of T cell responses to AZD1222 COVID-19 vaccine. Some clones are missing from TCRdb's copy, which holds only in-frame ones; the method was immunoSEQ multiplex PCR. The table has approximately 60,000 clones, around 87% seen once. The sample consisted of peripheral blood, taken on day 0 of AZD1222 vaccination. The origin of the receptors is an adult in good health. Both conserved end residues are part of each CDR3. The order of the fields is V gene, D gene, clone size, J gene, CDR3 protein, CDR3 DNA. A D gene is named only where the DNA matches it firmly. The size of a clone is reported for some rows only, either as once, few or many, or as a class for expanded clones.

TRBV6-5	NA	once	TRBJ2-3	CASSYSTGLGGTQYF	TGTGCCAGCAGTTACTCGACCGGACTTGGCGGTACGCAGTATTTT
TRBV10-3	TRBD2	once	TRBJ2-4	CAIRESGVQYF	TGTGCCATCAGAGAGAGCGGGGTACAGTACTTC
TRBV6-5	TRBD1	NA	TRBJ2-1	CASSSLNRGGEQFF	TGTGCCAGCAGCTCCCTAAACAGGGGCGGTGAGCAGTTCTTC
TRBV6-5	NA	NA	TRBJ1-1	CASSYPGTNTEAFF	TGTGCCAGCAGTTACCCGGGTACGAACACTGAAGCTTTCTTT
TRBV6-5	NA	NA	TRBJ1-2	CASKVKGRYGYTF	TGTGCCAGCAAAGTCAAGGGGAGGTATGGCTACACCTTC
TRBV23-1	NA	once	TRBJ1-5	CASSQDRDCNQPQHF	TGCGCCAGCAGTCAGGACCGGGACTGCAATCAGCCCCAGCATTTT
TRBV21-1	NA	NA	TRBJ2-2	CASSKKLGQPAETHANTGELFF	TGTGCCAGCAGCAAAAAATTGGGACAGCCCGCCGAAACCCACGCGAACACCGGGGAGCTGTTTTTT
TRBV19	TRBD2	once	TRBJ2-7	CASSRTAGGPREQYF	TGTGCCAGTAGTCGAACAGCGGGAGGGCCGCGAGAGCAGTACTTC
TRBV7-9	TRBD2	NA	TRBJ2-1	CASSATSGRASYEQFF	TGTGCCAGCAGCGCTACTAGCGGGAGGGCCTCCTATGAGCAGTTCTTC
TRBV6-6	NA	NA	TRBJ2-2	CASISPNTGELFF	TGTGCCAGCATCTCCCCGAACACCGGGGAGCTGTTTTTT
TRBV7-3	TRBD2	NA	TRBJ2-1	CASSLTTSGSYNEQFF	TGTGCCAGCAGCTTAACGACTAGCGGGTCCTACAATGAGCAGTTCTTC
TRBV7-2	TRBD2	NA	TRBJ2-3	CASSLGLEPDTQYF	TGTGCCAGCAGCCTGGGACTAGAACCAGATACGCAGTATTTT
TRBV6-2/TRBV6-3	NA	NA	TRBJ1-1	CASSYSDTEAFF	TGTGCCAGCAGTTACTCGGACACTGAAGCTTTCTTT
TRBV19	TRBD1	once	TRBJ1-2	CARTRTGNYGYTF	TGTGCCAGAACAAGGACAGGGAACTATGGCTACACCTTC
TRBV27	NA	NA	TRBJ1-1	CASSLLLGSEAFF	TGTGCCAGCAGTTTATTATTGGGGAGCGAAGCTTTCTTT
TRBV4-1	TRBD1	NA	TRBJ1-6	CASSPGQTYNSPLHF	TGCGCCAGCAGCCCGGGACAGACCTATAATTCACCCCTCCACTTT
TRBV7-9	TRBD2	NA	TRBJ2-1	CASSFGRGSINEQFF	TGTGCCAGCAGCTTTGGACGCGGGAGCATCAATGAGCAGTTCTTC
TRBV12-3/TRBV12-4	NA	NA	TRBJ2-5	CASGGAYETQYF	TGTGCCAGCGGGGGGGCTTACGAGACCCAGTACTTC
TRBV7-6	TRBD1	NA	TRBJ1-1	CASSLGPGQAPEAFF	TGTGCCAGCAGCTTAGGTCCGGGACAGGCCCCTGAAGCTTTCTTT
TRBV19	TRBD1	few	TRBJ1-2	CASSINVAGGYGYTF	TGTGCCAGTAGTATAAATGTGGCAGGGGGCTATGGCTACACCTTC
TRBV20-1	TRBD1	few	TRBJ1-2	CSASGLPRTGNGYTF	TGCAGTGCTAGTGGCCTTCCGAGGACAGGGAATGGCTACACCTTC
TRBV30	NA	NA	TRBJ2-1	CAWTTGSQQFF	TGTGCCTGGACAACCGGGAGTCAGCAGTTCTTC
TRBV6-6	NA	NA	TRBJ2-3	CASSYSPPTDTQYF	TGTGCCAGCAGTTACTCCCCTCCCACAGATACGCAGTATTTT
TRBV7-2	NA	once	TRBJ2-1	CASSLFPFYNEQFF	TGTGCCAGCAGCTTATTTCCCTTCTACAATGAGCAGTTCTTC
TRBV13	NA	once	TRBJ2-7	CASSSGPATYEQYF	TGTGCCAGCAGCTCGGGACCCGCCACCTACGAGCAGTACTTC
TRBV30	NA	NA	TRBJ1-2	CAAYRRGAHSYGYTF	TGTGCCGCCTATCGACGGGGGGCCCACTCCTATGGCTACACCTTC
TRBV28	NA	NA	TRBJ2-1	CASSLAQGDYNEQFF	TGTGCCAGCAGTTTAGCGCAGGGAGACTACAATGAGCAGTTCTTC
TRBV5-1	TRBD1	NA	TRBJ1-3	CASRSPGGSGNTIYF	TGCGCCAGCAGGTCCCCAGGGGGCTCTGGAAACACCATATATTTT
TRBV19	NA	NA	TRBJ1-2	CASSIVPADGYTF	TGTGCCAGTAGTATAGTTCCAGCTGATGGCTACACCTTC
TRBV7-7	TRBD1	once	TRBJ2-3	CASSPGTGHTDTQYF	TGTGCTAGCAGCCCAGGGACAGGGCACACAGATACGCAGTATTTT
TRBV28	NA	NA	TRBJ1-5	CASSLLQINQPQHF	TGTGCCAGCAGTTTGTTACAGATCAATCAGCCCCAGCATTTT
TRBV27	TRBD2	NA	TRBJ2-7	CATQRAQNIPGGEQYF	TGTGCCACCCAGAGGGCCCAGAATATTCCGGGGGGCGAGCAGTACTTC
TRBV7-8	TRBD1	NA	TRBJ2-5	CASSLGGTGAREETQYF	TGTGCCAGCAGCTTAGGGGGGACAGGGGCCCGGGAAGAGACCCAGTACTTC
TRBV6-2/TRBV6-3	TRBD2	NA	TRBJ2-3	CASSYSYLAASTDTQYF	TGTGCCAGCAGTTACTCCTACCTAGCGGCTAGCACAGATACGCAGTATTTT
TRBV2	TRBD2	NA	TRBJ2-5	CASSEGGLAEETQYF	TGTGCCAGCAGTGAGGGGGGACTAGCGGAAGAGACCCAGTACTTC
TRBV2	NA	NA	TRBJ2-3	CASSETQDTQYF	TGTGCCAGCAGTGAGACTCAAGATACGCAGTATTTT
TRBV7-9	NA	NA	TRBJ2-7	CASSPPAVARYEQYF	TGTGCCAGCAGCCCCCCGGCAGTGGCACGGTACGAGCAGTACTTC
TRBV3-1/TRBV3-2	NA	NA	TRBJ1-2	CASSQGGTEGYGYTF	TGTGCCAGCAGCCAAGGAGGGACGGAAGGTTATGGCTACACCTTC
TRBV4-3	NA	NA	TRBJ1-2	CASSHTPSYGYTF	TGCGCCAGCAGCCATACACCTAGCTATGGCTACACCTTC
TRBV6-5	NA	NA	TRBJ1-5	CASNRVTNQPQHF	TGTGCCAGCAATAGGGTCACGAATCAGCCCCAGCATTTT
TRBV15	NA	NA	TRBJ1-1	CAANRVPGTEAFF	TGTGCCGCAAACAGGGTTCCGGGCACTGAAGCTTTCTTT
TRBV10-3	NA	NA	TRBJ1-4	CAIRSPNEKLFF	TGTGCCATCCGCAGCCCTAATGAAAAACTGTTTTTT